Presented here are 12 T cell receptor beta chains from one specimen sequenced in a study of molecular identifiers for immune sequencing clone quantification. TCRdb re-called the PCR reads through MiXCR, storing one row per CDR3 protein. In the table there are around 320,000 distinct CDR3 sequences, 24% of which are singletons. Sequenced material: naive CD8+ T cells from blood, with Jurkat cell RNA spiked in. Stated subset: FACS-sorted CD8+CD4-CCR7+CD45RA+ naive T cells. All receptors come from a human donor in good health. Some libraries in this study had Jurkat cell RNA spiked in.

The CDR3 nucleotides are TGTGCCAACCGGGCGCCGGGGACGGGCACCGGGGAGCTGTTTTTT. It encodes CANRAPGTGTGELFF. The chain links TRBV9 to TRBJ2-2; D may be TRBD1 or TRBD2 (5 bases each). There are 15 residues in the CDR3. V was shortened by 9 bases and J by 4 bases, with 19 bases between the two germline ends. From germline, CDR1 is SGDLS and CDR2 YYNGEE.

This sequence joins TRBV7-2 and TRBJ2-2; D gene unclear. Trimming took off 2 bases at V and 3 bases at J, with 13 bases between the two ends. Germline CDR1 reads SGHTA; CDR2 reads FQGNSA. The CDR3 consists of 16 residues. The CDR3: CASSLKVYGYTGELFF. The CDR3 nucleotides read TGTGCCAGCAGCTTAAAAGTTTACGGATACACCGGGGAGCTGTTTTTT. The variable domain in full, with the rest retrieved from reference TRBV7-2 and TRBJ2-2, is GAGVSQSPSNKVTEKGKDVELRCDPISGHTALYWYRQSLGQGLEFLIYFQGNSAPDKSGLPSDRFSAERTGGSVSTLTIQRTQQEDSAVYLCASSLKVYGYTGELFFGEGSRLTVL.

V gene TRBV6-2 or TRBV6-3 combines with J gene TRBJ2-3; tentative D call: TRBD2 (5 bases). Per germline, CDR1 MNHEY and CDR2 SVGEGT. The CDR3 is 14 amino acids. V was cut by 0 bases and J by 6 bases, with 10 bases left in between. CDR3 coding DNA: TGTGCCAGCAGTTACTCGGGAGCAGAGGATACGCAGTATTTT. It encodes CASSYSGAEDTQYF.

The table lists this clonotype with a few counts. This sequence may be a read error, since a much larger clone differs from it by one base. The J gene is TRBJ2-7, the V gene TRBV2; tentatively, D is TRBD1 (7 bases). Germline CDR1 reads SNHLY; CDR2 reads FYNNEI. The CDR3 has 13 residues. The CDR3 reads CASSLTGSGERYF. DNA of the CDR3: TGTGCCAGCAGCCTGACAGGGTCGGGAGAGCGGTACTTC.

This clonotype has only a few counts. The chain uses TRBV13 and TRBJ1-5; perhaps TRBD1 as D (5 bases). The length of the CDR3 is 16 residues. Looked up from germline, CDR1 is PRHDT and CDR2 is FYEKMQ (reference sequence). Trimming stripped 5 bases from V and 1 base from J, with 15 bases between. CDR3 sequence reads: CASSRRRDGSNQPQHF. The CDR3, as DNA: TGTGCCAGCAGCCGGAGACGGGACGGAAGCAATCAGCCCCAGCATTTT.

This clonotype was detected a few times. The chain is built from TRBV4-1 and TRBJ2-1, with D possibly matching TRBD1 (5 bases). Trimming left V 4 bases short and J 6 bases short, with 16 bases between. The CDR3 runs 15 residues. Germline V CDR1 and CDR2: MGHRA, YSYEKL. For the CDR3, the DNA is TGCGCCAGCAGCCCCTACCAGGGTAGAGGCAATGAGCAGTTCTTC. It specifies CASSPYQGRGNEQFF.

Concerning this clonotype itself: A much larger clone lies one base from this, so it may be a read error. The rearrangement uses TRBV12-3 or TRBV12-4 and TRBJ2-1; the D gene is possibly TRBD2 (6 bases). Trimming took 6 bases from V and 7 from J, leaving 22 bases between them. The CDR3 is 16 amino acids. The CDR3 coding sequence is TGTGCCAGCAGCAGATTCGGGCTCGACGGAGGGAATGAGCAGTTCTTC. Translated: CASSRFGLDGGNEQFF.

Here the CDR3 DNA reads TGTGCCAGCAGCGTGGGGCAGGCGAATAATGAAAAACTGTTTTTT. Translation gives CASSVGQANNEKLFF. The chain employs TRBV5-8 and TRBJ1-4; possibly TRBD1 for D (5 bases). The CDR3 covers 15 residues. Looked up from germline, CDR1 is SGHTS and CDR2 is YDEGEE. The V gene lost 4 bases and the J gene lost 4 bases, with 14 bases spanning the gap. Full variable domain (rest looked up from reference TRBV5-8 and TRBJ1-4): EAGVTQSPTHLIKTRGQQATLRCSPISGHTSVYWYQQALGLGLQFLLWYDEGEERNRGNFPPRFSGRQFPNYSSELNVNALELEDSALYLCASSVGQANNEKLFFGSGTQLSVL.

About this clonotype: Since a much larger clone is just one base distant, this may be a read error. The rearrangement links TRBV9 to TRBJ2-7, with TRBD2 matching over 7 bases. This CDR3 has 14 residues. Germline V gene sequence: CDR1 SGDLS, CDR2 YYNGEE. The CDR3 DNA reads TGTGCCAACAGCGGCCGGGACTACTCCTACGAGCAGTACTTC. Translated: CANSGRDYSYEQYF. Filled out from reference TRBV9 and TRBJ2-7, the complete variable domain reads DSGVTQTPKHLITATGQRVTLRCSPRSGDLSVYWYQQSLDQGLQFLIQYYNGEERAKGNILERFSAQQFPDLHSELNLSSLELGDSALYFCANSGRDYSYEQYFGPGTRLTVT.

For this clonotype: A read error is possible here, since a much larger clone lies one base away. The chain carries TRBV6-5 and TRBJ1-1; no reliable D call. The CDR3 extends over 14 amino acids. V gave up 8 bases and J gave up 0 bases, with 13 bases separating them. Germline assignment: CDR1 MNHEY and CDR2 SVGAGI. This chain's CDR3 is CASELTELNTEAFF. In DNA form, the CDR3 reads TGTGCCAGCGAGTTAACAGAGTTGAACACTGAAGCTTTCTTT.

In this sample, this clonotype turned up a few times. This chain connects TRBV7-9 to TRBJ2-3; D gene ambiguous. The germline gives CDR1 SEHNR, CDR2 FQNEAQ (reference sequence). The V end lost 6 bases, the J end lost 3 bases, and 22 bases lay between the germline ends. CDR3 length: 17 residues. The CDR3 protein is CASSTQMARLVTDTQYF. DNA of the CDR3: TGTGCCAGCAGTACCCAAATGGCCAGGTTGGTGACAGATACGCAGTATTTT. Variable domain in full (rest from reference TRBV7-9 and TRBJ2-3): DTGVSQNPRHKITKRGQNVTFRCDPISEHNRLYWYRQTLGQGPEFLTYFQNEAQLEKSRLLSDRFSAERPKGSFSTLEIQRTEQGDSAMYLCASSTQMARLVTDTQYFGPGTRLTVL.

In the case of this clonotype: Given a much more abundant clone one base away, this may be a read error. The chain recombines TRBV9 with TRBJ2-7, with 9 bases fitting TRBD1. This CDR3 has 15 amino acids. Germline V gene lookup returns CDR1 SGDLS and CDR2 YYNGEE. V lost 4 bases, J lost 2 bases, and 7 bases stayed unmatched. The CDR3 bases are TGTGCCAGCAGCATAGAGGGGACAGGGACCTACGAGCAGTACTTC. Translation: CASSIEGTGTYEQYF.